The subject of this entry is one T cell receptor (beta chain). Its antigen is undetermined. This entry belongs to a study of cytomegalovirus exposure and HLA in healthy donors. This CDR3 spans 13 amino acids. V dropped 6 bases and J dropped 6 bases, with 14 bases sitting between them. The V gene's germline CDR1 is SQVTM and CDR2 ANQGSEA. Findings and limits, study-wide: There was a cluster of highly shared sequence variants that was likely a sequencing artifact. In a later analysis, compared with equally common non-associated chains, HLA-associated beta chains were more expanded.

The PCR contained 60 Vbeta and 13 Jbeta primers. Profiling relied on immunoSEQ multiplex PCR, and the TCRdb table lists in-frame clones only, not all of them. The sample lists 150,000 or so clones; 75% were seen once. The sequencing sample was made of PBMCs. The origin of this receptor is a man between 18 and 35 years old in good health and CMV-seropositive. The J gene is TRBJ1-4, the V gene TRBV29-1, with D perhaps TRBD1 (6 bases). The CDR3 DNA reads as TGCAGCGTAGCGACAGGTCGATATGAAAAACTGTTTTTT. This gives the protein CSVATGRYEKLFF.